Listed here are 18 T cell receptor beta chains from one sample, sequenced in a study of blood T cells in healthy people across ages. Using a J-beta primer mix together with a sample-barcoded 5' primer, a second PCR was run for roughly 6 to 12 cycles. Each CDR3 protein is one row after TCRdb ran MiXCR on the 5' RACE reads. The sample contains around 1.5 million distinct CDR3 sequences, about 35% of which appear only once. The specimen sequenced was blood. These receptors originate from a woman in her twenties or thirties in good health.

The chain couples TRBV7-9 to TRBJ2-5; TRBD2 matches 8 bases. The end of the DNA aligns better with TRBJ2-7, so the J call may be wrong. The CDR3 runs 16 residues. Germline values: CDR1 SEHNR, CDR2 FQNEAQ (reference sequence). The CDR3 coding sequence is TGTGCCAGCAGCTTAGTCTTCCGGGAGGGATTAAACGAGCAGTACTTC. It translates to CASSLVFREGLNEQYF.

This clonotype was seen only a few times. This chain uses TRBV20-1 with TRBJ1-5; TRBD1 aligns across 10 bases. CDR1 and CDR2 from the germline V gene are DFQATT and SNEGSKA (reference sequence). CDR3 length equals 15 residues. The V and J ends lost 6 bases and 9 bases, in that order; junction bases with no gene match: 14. For the CDR3, the DNA is TGCAGTGCCCCCCCAGGACAGGGGGGATCTGGGCCCCAGCATTTT. This gives the protein CSAPPGQGGSGPQHF.

Comments on this clonotype: Since a much larger clone is just one base distant, this may be a read error. This chain links TRBV29-1 with TRBJ2-5; 10 bases are shared with TRBD2. The CDR3 is made up of 14 amino acids. The trim removed 4 bases at V and 4 bases at J, leaving 6 bases unmatched. Germline V gives CDR1 SQVTM, CDR2 ANQGSEA. CDR3 loop: CSVGSGGYRETQYF. CDR3 DNA: TGCAGCGTTGGTAGCGGGGGGTACCGAGAGACCCAGTACTTC. Together with reference TRBV29-1 and TRBJ2-5, the CDR3 gives the full variable domain: SAVISQKPSRDICQRGTSLTIQCQVDSQVTMMFWYRQQPGQSLTLIATANQGSEATYESGFVIDKFPISRPNLTFSTLTVSNMSPEDSSIYLCSVGSGGYRETQYFGPGTRLLVL.

There are many counts of this clonotype. This chain links TRBV7-2 with TRBJ2-3; 9 bases are shared with TRBD2. Germline trimming cut 5 bases from V and 1 base from J; bases unmatched to any gene: 13. This CDR3 contains 18 residues. From germline, CDR1 is SGHTA and CDR2 FQGNSA. CDR3 region: CASSLGVTSGRRTDTQYF. Here the CDR3 DNA reads TGTGCCAGCAGCCTCGGGGTAACTAGCGGGCGCCGCACAGATACGCAGTATTTT.

About this clonotype itself: The germline gene is not matched at one end of the junction; a read error may be the cause. This chain joins TRBV20-1 and TRBJ2-3, with 12 positions matching TRBD2. Germline V gene sequence: CDR1 DFQATT, CDR2 SNEGSKA (reference sequence). The length of the CDR3 is 16 residues. DNA for the CDR3: TGCCGTGCTCACCCTACTACCCGACTAGCGGGGGTTACGCAGTATTTT. Protein sequence: CRAHPTTRLAGVTQYF.

The table lists this clonotype with a few counts. This chain connects TRBV7-2 to TRBJ2-5; TRBD2 is a possible D gene (5 bases). Germline CDR1 SGHTA, CDR2 FQGNSA. This CDR3 is 14 amino acids long. Trimming removed 2 bases at V and 2 bases at J, with 9 bases between. The CDR3 region is CASSLISGQETQYF. CDR3 nucleotides: TGTGCCAGCAGCTTAATTTCGGGGCAAGAGACCCAGTACTTC.

This clonotype has a handful of counts. The chain combines TRBV13 with TRBJ2-3; D perhaps matches TRBD2 (5 bases). Germline values: CDR1 PRHDT, CDR2 FYEKMQ (reference sequence). Trimming stripped 5 bases from V and 6 bases from J, with 15 bases between. CDR3 length equals 14 residues. The CDR3 bases are TGTGCCAGCAGCGGTAGCTCTAGGAGGGATACGCAGTATTTT. Its translation: CASSGSSRRDTQYF.

This clonotype has a count of ten or more. The chain has TRBV10-2 and TRBJ2-1, with D perhaps TRBD1 or TRBD2 (6 bases each). Germline lookup yields CDR1 WSHSY and CDR2 SAAADI. The CDR3 is 14 residues long. Between the trimmed V and J ends, which lost 8 bases and 0 bases, there was a span of 11 bases. CDR3 loop: CASGGGSSYNEQFF. For the CDR3, the DNA is TGCGCCAGCGGAGGGGGATCCTCCTACAATGAGCAGTTCTTC.

This clonotype came up a few times. The rearrangement joins TRBV9 to TRBJ2-5; possible D gene TRBD2, 5 bases. This CDR3 is built from 14 residues. CDR1 SGDLS and CDR2 YYNGEE come from the germline V gene. V was cut by 3 bases and J by 4 bases, with 13 bases left in between. The CDR3 nucleotides read TGTGCCAGCAGCGCAGGACGAGGAGGAGAGACCCAGTACTTC. It codes for CASSAGRGGETQYF.

The rearrangement links TRBV12-3 or TRBV12-4 to TRBJ2-3, with 8 bases matching TRBD1. CDR3 size: 15 residues. V shed 4 bases, J shed 6 bases, and the junction held 9 bases outside the gene matches. CDR3 in DNA: TGTGCCAGCAGTTATTACAGGGGGGAGCGGGATACGCAGTATTTT. Its translation is CASSYYRGERDTQYF.

Only a few counts were recorded for this clonotype. The chain links TRBV6-1 to TRBJ2-6, with 7 bases matching TRBD1. Germline V gives CDR1 MNHNS, CDR2 SASEGT. The CDR3 has 16 amino acids. Germline trimming cut 3 bases from V and 4 bases from J; bases unmatched to any gene: 6. This CDR3 reads CASSETPGQGANVLTF. For the CDR3, the DNA is TGTGCCAGCAGTGAGACTCCGGGACAGGGGGCCAACGTCCTGACTTTC.

The table lists this clonotype with a few counts. A junction end diverges from the germline sequence, so it may reflect a read error. The gene calls are TRBV29-1 and TRBJ1-4; D remains unclear. The CDR3 contains 11 residues. Germline assignment: CDR1 SQVTM and CDR2 ANQGSEA. CDR3 sequence: CSAIRGEELFF. DNA of the CDR3: TGCAGCGCCATTCGGGGTGAAGAACTGTTTTTT.

This clonotype occurred once. Given a much more abundant clone one base away, this may be a read error. The V and J genes are TRBV29-1 and TRBJ1-2; D is undetermined. The V gene's germline CDR1 is SQVTM and CDR2 ANQGSEA. The germline V and J ends were trimmed by 7 bases and 7 bases, with 13 bases remaining between them. The CDR3 spans 11 residues. CDR3 nucleotides: TGCAGCGCTGCTGAAGGGAGTGGCTACACCTTC. Translation: CSAAEGSGYTF.

Only a few counts were recorded for this clonotype. The chain joins TRBV6-5 to TRBJ2-7; 7 bases fit TRBD1. The ends lost 2 bases at V and 7 bases at J; junction bases unmatched: 8. The CDR3 has 14 amino acids. Looked up from germline, CDR1 is MNHEY and CDR2 is SVGAGI. The CDR3 spells CASSYERQGWEQYF. CDR3 sequence (DNA): TGTGCCAGCAGTTACGAGCGACAGGGATGGGAGCAGTACTTC.

V gene TRBV7-9 combines with J gene TRBJ2-5, with 9 positions matching TRBD2. The CDR3 contains 16 residues. Germline CDR1 reads SEHNR; CDR2 reads FQNEAQ (reference sequence). The V and J ends lost 2 bases and 2 bases, in that order; junction bases with no gene match: 6. CDR3 loop: CASSLMSGRSQETQYF. In nucleotides, the CDR3 is TGTGCCAGCAGCTTAATGAGCGGGAGGTCACAAGAGACCCAGTACTTC.

V gene TRBV10-3 combines with J gene TRBJ2-1; 7 positions agree with TRBD2. The CDR3 is made up of 14 amino acids. Germline CDR1 reads ENHRY; CDR2 reads SYGVKD. J gave up 8 bases and V 2 bases, and 6 bases lay outside the gene matches. The CDR3: CAISEGLGGDEQFF. Here the CDR3 DNA reads TGTGCCATCAGTGAGGGACTAGGTGGTGATGAGCAGTTCTTC.

DNA for the CDR3: TGTGCCAGCAGCTTCTCGGGTATTAGCACAGATACGCAGTATTTT. Its translation is CASSFSGISTDTQYF. The chain joins TRBV27 to TRBJ2-3; D not certain. Between the trimmed V and J ends, which lost 6 bases and 0 bases, there was a span of 13 bases. Germline V gene data show CDR1 as MNHEY and CDR2 as SMNVEV (reference sequence). The CDR3 totals 15 residues.

This clonotype occurred a few times. The chain carries TRBV4-1 and TRBJ1-2, with 7 bases lining up with TRBD1. Germline-derived CDR1 and CDR2 are MGHRA and YSYEKL. The CDR3 extends over 18 amino acids. V shed 0 bases, J shed 2 bases, and the junction held 12 bases outside the gene matches. CDR3 nucleotide sequence: TGCGCCAGCAGCCAAGATCCGGGCTGGGACAGCACAAACTATGGCTACACCTTC. Amino acids: CASSQDPGWDSTNYGYTF.